The rows below give T cell receptor beta chains drawn from one sample of a study of human T cells and chemical hapten exposure. MiXCR, run by TCRdb on the 5' RACE reads, gives a single entry per CDR3 protein. The sample shows 110,000 or so distinct CDR3 sequences, around a fifth of them seen only once. The receptors were gathered from a human donor in good health. CDR3s include the opening cysteine and the closing phenylalanine or tryptophan. Fields, in order: V gene, clone size, CDR3 length, J gene, D gene, CDR3 DNA, CDR3 protein. A D gene is named only where the DNA matches it firmly. Size is omitted from some rows. Given values are once, few, many or a class for expanded clones.

v_call: TRBV18; clone_size: NA; cdr3_length: 15; j_call: TRBJ1-2; d_call: NA; cdr3_nt: TGTGCCAGCTCACCAGTTCTGGGGACGGCCTATGGCTACACCTTC; cdr3_aa: CASSPVLGTAYGYTF
v_call: TRBV2; clone_size: NA; cdr3_length: 14; j_call: TRBJ1-3; d_call: NA; cdr3_nt: TGTGCCACCCACTCAGGGGTCTCTGGAAACACCATATATTTT; cdr3_aa: CATHSGVSGNTIYF
v_call: TRBV6-2/TRBV6-3; clone_size: NA; cdr3_length: 14; j_call: TRBJ2-7; d_call: NA; cdr3_nt: TGTGCCAGCAGTCGTCAGGGAAATCCCTACGAGCAGTACTTC; cdr3_aa: CASSRQGNPYEQYF
v_call: TRBV20-1; clone_size: NA; cdr3_length: 13; j_call: TRBJ2-7; d_call: TRBD2; cdr3_nt: TGCAGTGCTAGGGCTAGCGGGAGCTACGAGCAGTACTTC; cdr3_aa: CSARASGSYEQYF
v_call: TRBV18; clone_size: few; cdr3_length: 14; j_call: TRBJ2-7; d_call: NA; cdr3_nt: TGTGCCAGCTCACCGGGGACGTCTACCTACGAGCAGTACTTC; cdr3_aa: CASSPGTSTYEQYF
v_call: TRBV9; clone_size: NA; cdr3_length: 13; j_call: TRBJ1-1; d_call: NA; cdr3_nt: TGTGCCAGCAGCGTAAGGGAAAGCTCTGAAGCTTTCTTT; cdr3_aa: CASSVRESSEAFF
v_call: TRBV6-6; clone_size: NA; cdr3_length: 13; j_call: TRBJ1-1; d_call: NA; cdr3_nt: TGTGCCAGCAGTTTCCCCGCCCTTTCTGAAGCTTTCTTT; cdr3_aa: CASSFPALSEAFF
v_call: TRBV18; clone_size: few; cdr3_length: 13; j_call: TRBJ1-1; d_call: NA; cdr3_nt: TGTGCCAGCTCACCTAGTAGTTCCACTGAAGCTTTCTTT; cdr3_aa: CASSPSSSTEAFF
v_call: TRBV5-4; clone_size: NA; cdr3_length: 13; j_call: TRBJ2-3; d_call: NA; cdr3_nt: TGTGCCAGCAGCTTGTCAGGGATAGATACGCAGTATTTT; cdr3_aa: CASSLSGIDTQYF
v_call: TRBV20-1; clone_size: NA; cdr3_length: 12; j_call: TRBJ1-2; d_call: NA; cdr3_nt: TGCAGTGCTAGTTCCCTTAACTATGGCGACACCTTC; cdr3_aa: CSASSLNYGDTF
v_call: TRBV3-1; clone_size: once; cdr3_length: 16; j_call: TRBJ2-2; d_call: NA; cdr3_nt: TGTGCCAGCAGACCGGCGACCGGGACAACTACCGGGGAGCTGTTTTTT; cdr3_aa: CASRPATGTTTGELFF
v_call: TRBV18; clone_size: NA; cdr3_length: 14; j_call: TRBJ1-4; d_call: TRBD1; cdr3_nt: TGTGCCAGCTCACCCGGACAGGGTAATGAAAAACTGTTTTTT; cdr3_aa: CASSPGQGNEKLFF
v_call: TRBV5-4; clone_size: NA; cdr3_length: 15; j_call: TRBJ2-1; d_call: TRBD2; cdr3_nt: TGTGCCAGCAGCTTACCGGGACTAGAGACCCATGAGCAGTTCTTC; cdr3_aa: CASSLPGLETHEQFF
v_call: TRBV5-4; clone_size: few; cdr3_length: 14; j_call: TRBJ1-1; d_call: NA; cdr3_nt: TGTGCCAGCAGCCCCGCCCGGGGGGAAGATGGAGCTTTCTTT; cdr3_aa: CASSPARGEDGAFF
v_call: TRBV7-2; clone_size: few; cdr3_length: 15; j_call: TRBJ2-3; d_call: TRBD2; cdr3_nt: TGTGCCAGCAGCTTAGGGGGGGGGTGGACAGATACGCAGTATTTT; cdr3_aa: CASSLGGGWTDTQYF
v_call: TRBV24-1; clone_size: NA; cdr3_length: 14; j_call: TRBJ2-2; d_call: NA; cdr3_nt: TGTGCCACCAGTGACCCGGGACCTCCCGGGGAGCTGTTTTTT; cdr3_aa: CATSDPGPPGELFF
v_call: TRBV27; clone_size: few; cdr3_length: 15; j_call: TRBJ1-1; d_call: NA; cdr3_nt: TGTGCCAGCAGTTTAGGGGGGTTGAGGGACACTGAAGCTTTCTTT; cdr3_aa: CASSLGGLRDTEAFF
v_call: TRBV20-1; clone_size: NA; cdr3_length: 13; j_call: TRBJ2-3; d_call: NA; cdr3_nt: TGCAGTGCTAGAAAACAGGGACCAGATACGCAGTATTTT; cdr3_aa: CSARKQGPDTQYF
v_call: TRBV30; clone_size: NA; cdr3_length: 15; j_call: TRBJ1-1; d_call: NA; cdr3_nt: TGTGCCTGGCACCCGCGAGTTTGGGACGACACTGAAGCTTTCTTT; cdr3_aa: CAWHPRVWDDTEAFF
v_call: TRBV27; clone_size: NA; cdr3_length: 14; j_call: TRBJ2-1; d_call: TRBD2; cdr3_nt: TGTGCCAGCAGAGGAGCGGGAGGCATGCAAGAGCAGTTCTTC; cdr3_aa: CASRGAGGMQEQFF
v_call: TRBV29-1; clone_size: NA; cdr3_length: 12; j_call: TRBJ2-3; d_call: NA; cdr3_nt: TGCAGCGTTGGCGGGGGCGCAGATACGCAGTATTTT; cdr3_aa: CSVGGGADTQYF
v_call: TRBV3-1; clone_size: NA; cdr3_length: 15; j_call: TRBJ2-1; d_call: TRBD2; cdr3_nt: TGTGCCAGCAGCCCCAGCGGGAGCCCCTACAATGAGCAGTTCTTC; cdr3_aa: CASSPSGSPYNEQFF
v_call: TRBV12-3/TRBV12-4; clone_size: few; cdr3_length: 15; j_call: TRBJ1-2; d_call: NA; cdr3_nt: TGTGCCAGCAGTTTATCTCGGAAGTACTCCCTTGGCTACACCTTC; cdr3_aa: CASSLSRKYSLGYTF
v_call: TRBV7-8; clone_size: NA; cdr3_length: 14; j_call: TRBJ2-7; d_call: NA; cdr3_nt: TGTGCCAGCAGGCGATCCCCTCTAGCTTACGAGCAGTACTTC; cdr3_aa: CASRRSPLAYEQYF
v_call: TRBV7-9; clone_size: few; cdr3_length: 16; j_call: TRBJ2-3; d_call: NA; cdr3_nt: TGTGCCAGCAGCTTTCCCCCCGGGTTCCCCACAGATACGCAGTATTTT; cdr3_aa: CASSFPPGFPTDTQYF
v_call: TRBV6-5; clone_size: NA; cdr3_length: 16; j_call: TRBJ2-1; d_call: TRBD1; cdr3_nt: TGTGCCAGCAGTACAAAAACCGGGACAGCCTACAATGAGCAGTTCTTC; cdr3_aa: CASSTKTGTAYNEQFF
v_call: TRBV29-1; clone_size: few; cdr3_length: 14; j_call: TRBJ1-1; d_call: NA; cdr3_nt: TGCAGCGTTCCGACAGGCCGGGTGAACACTGAAGCTTTCTTT; cdr3_aa: CSVPTGRVNTEAFF
v_call: TRBV4-1; clone_size: few; cdr3_length: 16; j_call: TRBJ1-2; d_call: TRBD1; cdr3_nt: TGCGCCAGCAGCCAAGATAGGGGAGGGGGCGGCTATGGCTACACCTTC; cdr3_aa: CASSQDRGGGGYGYTF
v_call: TRBV12-3/TRBV12-4; clone_size: NA; cdr3_length: 14; j_call: TRBJ1-4; d_call: TRBD1; cdr3_nt: TGTGCCAGCAGCCAGGGACAGGGAGGTGAAAAACTGTTTTTT; cdr3_aa: CASSQGQGGEKLFF
v_call: TRBV7-9; clone_size: NA; cdr3_length: 16; j_call: TRBJ2-1; d_call: NA; cdr3_nt: TGTGCCAGCAGCTTCGTACCGGGACTCCAGTCCAATGAGCAGTTCTTC; cdr3_aa: CASSFVPGLQSNEQFF
v_call: TRBV7-7; clone_size: NA; cdr3_length: 16; j_call: TRBJ2-3; d_call: NA; cdr3_nt: TGTGCTAGCAGCTTATCGACGGCCGATGTGGAAGATACGCAGTATTTT; cdr3_aa: CASSLSTADVEDTQYF
v_call: TRBV6-2/TRBV6-3; clone_size: few; cdr3_length: 15; j_call: TRBJ2-3; d_call: TRBD2; cdr3_nt: TGTGCCAGCAGCGAAACTAGCGGGAAGACAGATACGCAGTATTTT; cdr3_aa: CASSETSGKTDTQYF
v_call: TRBV12-3/TRBV12-4; clone_size: NA; cdr3_length: 14; j_call: TRBJ2-3; d_call: TRBD1; cdr3_nt: TGTGCCAGCAGTTTAAGCCTGAGGGGGCATACGCAGTATTTT; cdr3_aa: CASSLSLRGHTQYF
v_call: TRBV4-1; clone_size: NA; cdr3_length: 15; j_call: TRBJ2-7; d_call: NA; cdr3_nt: TGCGCCAGCAGCCAAGCGGTGACTAGTCCCTACGAGCAGTACTTC; cdr3_aa: CASSQAVTSPYEQYF
v_call: TRBV5-4; clone_size: NA; cdr3_length: 14; j_call: TRBJ1-2; d_call: NA; cdr3_nt: TGTGCCAGCAGCTTGGAGACCAGGGTCGGTGGCTACACCTTC; cdr3_aa: CASSLETRVGGYTF
v_call: TRBV5-1; clone_size: few; cdr3_length: 14; j_call: TRBJ2-3; d_call: NA; cdr3_nt: TGCGCCAGCAGCTTGGAAACGCTCACAGATACGCAGTATTTT; cdr3_aa: CASSLETLTDTQYF
v_call: TRBV3-1; clone_size: NA; cdr3_length: 12; j_call: TRBJ2-1; d_call: NA; cdr3_nt: TGTGCCAGCAGCCAAGATGCCCCAGAGCAGTTCTTC; cdr3_aa: CASSQDAPEQFF
v_call: TRBV29-1; clone_size: NA; cdr3_length: 10; j_call: TRBJ1-1; d_call: NA; cdr3_nt: TGCAGCGTTGGGTACACTGAAGCTTTCTTT; cdr3_aa: CSVGYTEAFF
v_call: TRBV3-1; clone_size: NA; cdr3_length: 13; j_call: TRBJ2-1; d_call: TRBD2; cdr3_nt: TGTGCCAGCAGCCAAGGGCTAGCGGTTGAGCAGTTCTTC; cdr3_aa: CASSQGLAVEQFF
v_call: TRBV4-1; clone_size: NA; cdr3_length: 16; j_call: TRBJ2-7; d_call: TRBD2; cdr3_nt: TGCGCCAGCAGCCAAGTAGTTAGCGGGAGCTTCCACGAGCAGTACTTC; cdr3_aa: CASSQVVSGSFHEQYF
v_call: TRBV6-5; clone_size: few; cdr3_length: 14; j_call: TRBJ2-1; d_call: TRBD2; cdr3_nt: TGTGCCAGCAGTTACTCATTAGCGGGAGATGAGCAGTTCTTC; cdr3_aa: CASSYSLAGDEQFF
v_call: TRBV6-5; clone_size: NA; cdr3_length: 13; j_call: TRBJ2-2; d_call: NA; cdr3_nt: TGTGCCAGCAGTTACGGCCCGAACGGGGAGCTGTTTTTT; cdr3_aa: CASSYGPNGELFF
v_call: TRBV7-6; clone_size: few; cdr3_length: 17; j_call: TRBJ2-3; d_call: NA; cdr3_nt: TGTGCCAGCAGCATGGGGAAGGGGTGGTCTAGCACAGATACGCAGTATTTT; cdr3_aa: CASSMGKGWSSTDTQYF
v_call: TRBV7-9; clone_size: NA; cdr3_length: 14; j_call: TRBJ2-1; d_call: NA; cdr3_nt: TGTGCCAGCAGCTTAATAAAGGGAAACAATGAGCAGTTCTTC; cdr3_aa: CASSLIKGNNEQFF
v_call: TRBV7-9; clone_size: few; cdr3_length: 12; j_call: TRBJ2-7; d_call: NA; cdr3_nt: TGTGCCAGCACGGGACCCTCCTACGAGCAGTACTTC; cdr3_aa: CASTGPSYEQYF
v_call: TRBV19; clone_size: NA; cdr3_length: 13; j_call: TRBJ2-3; d_call: TRBD2; cdr3_nt: TGTGCCAGTAGTTGGACTAGCGGAGATACGCAGTATTTT; cdr3_aa: CASSWTSGDTQYF
v_call: TRBV29-1; clone_size: few; cdr3_length: 11; j_call: TRBJ1-1; d_call: TRBD1; cdr3_nt: TGCAGCTTACAGGGGCGGACTGAAGCTTTCTTT; cdr3_aa: CSLQGRTEAFF
v_call: TRBV24-1; clone_size: NA; cdr3_length: 13; j_call: TRBJ1-5; d_call: TRBD1; cdr3_nt: TGTGCCACCAGTGACGACAGGGGCTTGGCCCAGCATTTT; cdr3_aa: CATSDDRGLAQHF
v_call: TRBV29-1; clone_size: few; cdr3_length: 13; j_call: TRBJ1-1; d_call: NA; cdr3_nt: TGCAGCGTCGCGAGGGGGGCGTACACTGAAGCTTTCTTT; cdr3_aa: CSVARGAYTEAFF
v_call: TRBV10-3; clone_size: once; cdr3_length: 13; j_call: TRBJ1-1; d_call: TRBD1; cdr3_nt: TGTGCCATCAGTGAGGCAGGGGGCTTTGAAGCTTTCTTT; cdr3_aa: CAISEAGGFEAFF
v_call: TRBV12-3/TRBV12-4; clone_size: many; cdr3_length: 11; j_call: TRBJ2-5; d_call: NA; cdr3_nt: TGTGCCAGCAGTTGGGGAGAGACCCAGTACTTC; cdr3_aa: CASSWGETQYF
v_call: TRBV9; clone_size: NA; cdr3_length: 15; j_call: TRBJ1-1; d_call: NA; cdr3_nt: TGTGCCAGCAGCTCTACTGGGCCGGGGAACACTGAAGCTTTCTTT; cdr3_aa: CASSSTGPGNTEAFF
v_call: TRBV5-1; clone_size: few; cdr3_length: 16; j_call: TRBJ2-1; d_call: NA; cdr3_nt: TGCGCCAGCAGCTTGGGTCAGGTTAGCTCCTACAATGAGCAGTTCTTC; cdr3_aa: CASSLGQVSSYNEQFF
v_call: TRBV12-3/TRBV12-4; clone_size: few; cdr3_length: 12; j_call: TRBJ2-3; d_call: NA; cdr3_nt: TGTGCCAGCAGTAGACAAACAGATACGCAGTATTTT; cdr3_aa: CASSRQTDTQYF
v_call: TRBV27; clone_size: few; cdr3_length: 17; j_call: TRBJ2-1; d_call: TRBD2; cdr3_nt: TGTGCCAGCACCACGCGGGAGGGCAAATACTCCTACAATGAGCAGTTCTTC; cdr3_aa: CASTTREGKYSYNEQFF
v_call: TRBV7-9; clone_size: NA; cdr3_length: 14; j_call: TRBJ2-5; d_call: TRBD1; cdr3_nt: TGTGCCAGCAGCCAAGACAGGGAATCGGAGACCCAGTACTTC; cdr3_aa: CASSQDRESETQYF
v_call: TRBV19; clone_size: NA; cdr3_length: 17; j_call: TRBJ2-1; d_call: TRBD2; cdr3_nt: TGTGCCAGTAGTAACCCTGGGGGGGAACGCCCTTACAATGAGCAGTTCTTC; cdr3_aa: CASSNPGGERPYNEQFF